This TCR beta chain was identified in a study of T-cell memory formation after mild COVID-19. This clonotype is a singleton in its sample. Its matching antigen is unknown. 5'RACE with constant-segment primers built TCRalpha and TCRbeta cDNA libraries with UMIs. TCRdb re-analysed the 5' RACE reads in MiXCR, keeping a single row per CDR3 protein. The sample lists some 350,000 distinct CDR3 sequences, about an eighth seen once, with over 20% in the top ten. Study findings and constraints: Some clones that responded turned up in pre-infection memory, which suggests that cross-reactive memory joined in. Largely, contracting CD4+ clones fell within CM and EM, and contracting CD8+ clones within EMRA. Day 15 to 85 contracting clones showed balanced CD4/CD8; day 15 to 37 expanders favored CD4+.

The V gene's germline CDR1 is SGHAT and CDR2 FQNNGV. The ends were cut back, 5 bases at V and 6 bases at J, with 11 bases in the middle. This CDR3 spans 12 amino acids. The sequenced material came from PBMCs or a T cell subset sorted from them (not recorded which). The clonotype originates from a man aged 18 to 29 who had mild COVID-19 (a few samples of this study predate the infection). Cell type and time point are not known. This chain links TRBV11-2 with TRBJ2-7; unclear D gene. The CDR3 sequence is CASSEEKSEQYF. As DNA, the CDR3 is TGTGCCAGCAGCGAAGAGAAGAGCGAGCAGTACTTC.